This T cell receptor (beta chain) emerged from a study of shared clonotypes between healthy human individuals. For this clone: Its antigen is as yet unknown.

The data were produced by immunoSEQ multiplex PCR, yet TCRdb's version contains in-frame clones alone and is incomplete. In the table there are 2,500,000 or so clones, 85% to 95% of which are singletons. Notes on the study in general: Researchers sampled blood only, noting tissue repertoires likely differ.

CD4+ cells yielded CD45RA+ naive and CD45RA-negative memory subsets. Germline V lookup: CDR1 SGHNT, CDR2 YENEEA. Trimming shortened V by 0 bases and J by 0 bases, and 4 bases separated the two germline ends. CDR3 length: 14 amino acids. The chain uses TRBV11-3 and TRBJ2-3; D remains unclear. The source material was naive CD4+ T cells from PBMCs. Subset of the sample: CD45RA+ positively selected. This TCR derives from a man between 18 and 29 years old in good health. Some clones in this sample may be carry-over from other donors' samples. CDR3 protein: CASSLEHSTDTQYF. The CDR3 DNA follows: TGTGCCAGCAGCTTAGAACACAGCACAGATACGCAGTATTTT.